The sequence of this T cell receptor beta chain was determined in a study of T cells in localized non-small cell lung cancer. TCRdb keeps only in-frame clones here, not all; method: immunoSEQ multiplex PCR. The data contain approximately 37,000 clones, around nine tenths of them singletons. Trimming cost V 0 bases and J 2 bases; bases outside gene matches: 0. Germline V CDR1 and CDR2: WSHSY, SAAADI. The CDR3 loop spans 14 amino acids. The TCR was taken from a man aged 18-55 years with stage I lung adenocarcinoma. The chain recombines TRBV10-2 with TRBJ1-2, with TRBD1 matching over 7 bases. The specimen comprised peripheral blood, sampled before any cancer treatment. CDR3: CASSESQGNYGYTF. CDR3 in DNA: TGCGCCAGCAGTGAGTCACAGGGGAACTATGGCTACACCTTC.